The text below deals with one TCR beta chain. Its target is unknown. Germline loops: CDR1 GTSNPN, CDR2 SVGIG (reference sequence). The CDR3 totals 11 residues. The ends were cut back, 0 bases at V and 11 bases at J, with 8 bases in the middle. Repertoires were generated with immunoSEQ multiplex PCR, while TCRdb's copy carries only in-frame clones and drops some. The sample shows some 64,000 clones, 80% to 95% of them seen only once. This sample was taken from a study of OX40 agonist ivuxolimab in advanced cancers. About the study: Eligibility admitted prior anti-PD-1, anti-PD-L1 or anti-CTLA-4 therapy; roughly 37% had some. Study conclusions and caveats: The expanded peripheral T cells' antigen specificity was not determined.

Here the sequenced sample was CD4+ or CD8+ T cells sorted from blood, taken in a trial of the OX40 agonist ivuxolimab. This receptor was identified in an adult with an advanced solid tumor such as melanoma, head and neck, liver or kidney cancer. This rearrangement joins TRBV30 to TRBJ1-5; D uncertain. The CDR3 spells CAWSVGRSQHF. The CDR3 DNA follows: TGTGCCTGGAGTGTTGGTCGATCCCAGCATTTT.